Sequencing of this T cell receptor beta chain was carried out in a study of PD-1 blockade in classical Hodgkin lymphoma. Background on the study: Patients were infused with nivolumab 3 mg/kg every 2 weeks.

Brentuximab vedotin exposure varied, and every patient relapsed after autologous stem cell transplantation. Clones were sequenced by immunoSEQ multiplex PCR, and TCRdb holds only the in-frame ones, with some missing. The sample contains roughly 13,000 clones, around 90% of which appear only once. Germline CDR1 reads SGHRS; CDR2 reads YFSETQ. Trimming took 2 bases from V and 0 from J; bases not matched to a gene: 4. The CDR3 totals 16 residues. This chain connects TRBV5-1 to TRBJ2-1; 8 bases agree with TRBD2. The sequenced sample was peripheral blood mononuclear cells (PBMCs), obtained at baseline. This clonotype was obtained from a human donor with classical Hodgkin lymphoma. The CDR3 region has the DNA TGCGCCAGCAGCTTACTAGCGGAGAGCTCCTACAATGAGCAGTTCTTC. Translated, it gives CASSLLAESSYNEQFF.